A single sample is the source of the 16 T cell receptor beta chains below, sequenced in a study of technical replicates of blood from several donors. TCRdb's copy holds only in-frame clones and misses some; the assay was immunoSEQ multiplex PCR. The table shows about 93,000 clones, with 95% occurring only once. The sequenced sample was T cells isolated from PBMCs. These receptors were obtained from a human donor in good health.

The genes are TRBV28 and TRBJ1-2, with D perhaps matching TRBD1 (5 bases). V lost 4 bases and J lost 8, with 20 bases in between. The V gene's germline CDR1 is MDHEN and CDR2 SYDVKM. This CDR3 spans 15 amino acids. The CDR3 loop is CASSSSRNGAGGYTF. The CDR3 DNA follows: TGTGCCAGCAGTTCCTCGCGAAACGGGGCGGGGGGCTACACCTTC.

This chain uses TRBV5-6 with TRBJ2-1; a possible D gene is TRBD1 (6 bases). Germline V gene data show CDR1 as SGHDT and CDR2 as YYEEEE. V was cut by 1 base and J by 13 bases, with 12 bases left in between. The CDR3 covers 12 residues. In DNA, the CDR3 is TGTGCCAGCAGCTTGATGCAGGGGAGACAGTTCTTC. This gives the protein CASSLMQGRQFF.

The chain links TRBV29-1 to TRBJ2-3; 9 positions match TRBD2. J gave up 6 bases and V 1 base, and 8 bases lay outside the gene matches. The CDR3 length is 15 residues. Per germline, CDR1 SQVTM and CDR2 ANQGSEA. CDR3 sequence: CSVEGRGGAKDTQYF. For the CDR3, the DNA is TGCAGCGTTGAAGGGCGCGGGGGGGCAAAGGATACGCAGTATTTT.

This chain uses TRBV6-5 with TRBJ2-5; the match to TRBD1 covers 8 bases. The CDR3 loop spans 15 amino acids. V gave up 0 bases and J gave up 5 bases; unmatched junction bases: 5. Germline values: CDR1 MNHEY, CDR2 SVGAGI. The chain's CDR3 is CASSYSGTGPETQYF. Here the CDR3 DNA reads TGTGCCAGCAGTTACTCTGGGACAGGCCCGGAGACCCAGTACTTC.

The gene calls are TRBV10-3 and TRBJ2-1; TRBD2 might be the D (6 bases). Germline CDR1 and CDR2: ENHRY and SYGVKD. This CDR3 comprises 14 residues. Trimming shortened V by 7 bases and J by 12 bases, and 22 bases separated the two germline ends. The CDR3, as DNA: TGTGCCATCAAAGGAGGGACCATTAATGAAGGGCAGTTCTTC. It specifies CAIKGGTINEGQFF.

This chain connects TRBV19 to TRBJ1-6; 8 bases match TRBD1. V shed 7 bases, J shed 8 bases, and the junction held 13 bases outside the gene matches. The CDR3 length is 16 residues. The V gene's germline CDR1 is LNHDA and CDR2 SQIVND (reference sequence). CDR3 nucleotide sequence: TGTGCCAGTACTCTAACCCACAGGGGGAGATATTCACCCCTCCACTTT. This translates into CASTLTHRGRYSPLHF.

The chain combines TRBV4-1 with TRBJ2-1; TRBD2 might be the D (6 bases). Trimming removed 1 base at V and 5 bases at J, with 12 bases between. Germline V lookup: CDR1 MGHRA, CDR2 YSYEKL. The CDR3 has 15 residues. The CDR3 nucleotides are TGCGCCAGCAGCCAAGTCCTGGGGGGAAACAATGAGCAGTTCTTC. This encodes CASSQVLGGNNEQFF.

The chain uses TRBV4-1 and TRBJ2-2; 8 bases fit TRBD2. CDR1 is MGHRA and CDR2 is YSYEKL in the germline V gene. The CDR3 spans 14 residues. Germline trimming cut 6 bases from V and 4 bases from J; bases unmatched to any gene: 4. The CDR3 coding sequence is TGCGCCAGCAGTAGCGGGGACGCCACCGGGGAGCTGTTTTTT. It codes for CASSSGDATGELFF.

The rearrangement joins TRBV28 to TRBJ1-2; D remains ambiguous. Trimming cost V 6 bases and J 7 bases, with 12 bases left between them. CDR3 length equals 12 residues. The germline V gene encodes CDR1 MDHEN and CDR2 SYDVKM. CDR3 loop: CASSPRGSGYTF. In nucleotides, the CDR3 is TGTGCCAGCAGCCCTCGGGGAAGTGGCTACACCTTC.

The chain uses TRBV28 and TRBJ1-1; D gene uncertain. The CDR3 extends over 15 amino acids. Germline CDR1 and CDR2: MDHEN and SYDVKM. The ends were cut back, 8 bases at V and 1 base at J, with 17 bases in the middle. The CDR3 loop reads CASRGSMSGNTEAFF. CDR3 in DNA: TGTGCCAGCCGAGGATCCATGTCCGGGAACACTGAAGCTTTCTTT.

CDR3 in DNA: TGTGCCAGCAGCCGTACCCTTAGGGGGGGGGACGAGCAGTACTTC. Protein sequence: CASSRTLRGGDEQYF. This chain links TRBV7-9 with TRBJ2-7, with TRBD2 as a possible D gene (7 bases). V was shortened by 5 bases and J by 5 bases, with 19 bases between the two germline ends. Per the germline V gene, CDR1 is SEHNR and CDR2 is FQNEAQ (reference sequence). The length of the CDR3 is 15 residues.

This clone was recorded once. This sequence joins TRBV28 and TRBJ1-2; the match to TRBD1 covers 9 bases. This CDR3 spans 17 amino acids. From germline, CDR1 is MDHEN and CDR2 SYDVKM. After removal of 4 bases from V and 4 bases from J, the junction contained 13 bases not matched to a gene. The CDR3 coding sequence is TGTGCCAGCAGTTGGGGGACAGGGTTCGCCCTAATCTATGGCTACACCTTC. The encoded protein is CASSWGTGFALIYGYTF.

The rearrangement joins TRBV19 to TRBJ1-5, with 7 bases fitting TRBD1. Per the germline V gene, CDR1 is LNHDA and CDR2 is SQIVND (reference sequence). V lost 6 bases to trimming and J lost 1 base; unmatched junction nucleotides: 9. The CDR3 covers 16 residues. CDR3 nucleotides: TGTGCCAGTAGGACGACAGGGTTGGCGAGCAATCAGCCCCAGCATTTT. It translates to CASRTTGLASNQPQHF.

The rearrangement uses TRBV27 and TRBJ1-2, with 9 bases fitting TRBD1. Looked up from germline, CDR1 is MNHEY and CDR2 is SMNVEV (reference sequence). This CDR3 contains 15 residues. V dropped 5 bases and J dropped 5; count of bases not matched to a gene: 9. Written as DNA, the CDR3 is TGTGCCAGCAGTCCCTGGACAGGGGATCGATATGGCTACACCTTC. It codes for CASSPWTGDRYGYTF.

The CDR3 spells CASSWDRSAYEQYF. As DNA, the CDR3 is TGTGCCAGCAGCTGGGACAGGTCAGCCTACGAGCAGTACTTC. The V gene is TRBV7-9, the J gene TRBJ2-7; 8 positions agree with TRBD1. Germline CDR1 SEHNR, CDR2 FQNEAQ (reference sequence). V shed 4 bases and J 2 bases; nucleotides not matched to a gene: 4. This CDR3 spans 14 amino acids.

The rearrangement links TRBV5-4 to TRBJ1-3, with D hard to call. The length of the CDR3 is 14 residues. Between the trimmed V and J ends, which lost 4 bases and 0 bases, there was a span of 8 bases. The germline gives CDR1 SGHNT, CDR2 YYREEE (reference sequence). The DNA of the CDR3 is TGTGCCAGCAGCCTCGGCGGCTCTGGAAACACCATATATTTT. This gives the protein CASSLGGSGNTIYF.